One and the same sample provided the 29 T cell receptor beta chains below, sequenced in a study of cytomegalovirus exposure and HLA in healthy donors. The study ran its PCR with 60 Vbeta and 13 Jbeta primers. Clones were read by immunoSEQ multiplex PCR, and TCRdb kept only the in-frame ones, dropping some. Recorded for this sample: about 58,000 clones. The sequenced sample consisted of PBMCs. All receptors come from a male donor in good health and CMV-seronegative.

V gene TRBV29-1 combines with J gene TRBJ2-7, with 12 bases matching TRBD2. Trimming took 5 bases from V and 5 from J; bases not matched to a gene: 7. The CDR3 is made up of 14 amino acids. Germline CDR1 reads SQVTM; CDR2 reads ANQGSEA. CDR3 protein: CSVSLAGGSHEQYF. The CDR3 nucleotides are TGCAGCGTTTCACTAGCGGGAGGTTCGCACGAGCAGTACTTC.

As regards this clone: One end of the junction does not line up with germline, which may come from a read error. The chain carries TRBV6-5 and TRBJ2-7, with TRBD2 matching over 8 bases. The CDR3 has 13 residues. In germline, CDR1 is MNHEY, CDR2 SVGAGI. The CDR3 reads CASSPGRDYGQYF. As DNA, the CDR3 is TGTGCCAGCAGCCCCGGGAGGGACTACGGGCAGTACTTC.

The genes are TRBV9 and TRBJ1-3, with D possibly matching TRBD1 (5 bases). The V end was cut by 3 bases, the J end by 0 bases, with 10 bases between. Germline values: CDR1 SGDLS, CDR2 YYNGEE. The CDR3 is 15 amino acids. CDR3: CASSAGLLSGNTIYF. The DNA for the CDR3 is TGTGCCAGCAGCGCGGGACTCCTCTCTGGAAACACCATATATTTT. The full variable domain, completed using reference TRBV9 and TRBJ1-3, is DSGVTQTPKHLITATGQRVTLRCSPRSGDLSVYWYQQSLDQGLQFLIQYYNGEERAKGNILERFSAQQFPDLHSELNLSSLELGDSALYFCASSAGLLSGNTIYFGEGSWLTVV.

The chain has TRBV7-2 and TRBJ1-2; 8 bases agree with TRBD1. The CDR3 has 15 residues. Trimming cost V 0 bases and J 6 bases; bases outside gene matches: 6. Germline V gene lookup returns CDR1 SGHTA and CDR2 FQGNSA. The CDR3 loop reads CASSLASRGQDGYTF. CDR3 nucleotide sequence: TGTGCCAGCAGCTTAGCGAGCAGGGGGCAGGATGGCTACACCTTC.

The chain combines TRBV7-2 with TRBJ2-5; 7 bases align to TRBD1. The CDR3 length is 15 residues. Per the germline V gene, CDR1 is SGHTA and CDR2 is FQGNSA. The V and J ends lost 5 bases and 1 base, in that order; junction bases with no gene match: 7. The CDR3 protein is CASSGRGTAQETQYF. In DNA, the CDR3 is TGTGCCAGCAGCGGCCGAGGGACAGCCCAAGAGACCCAGTACTTC.

V gene TRBV13 combines with J gene TRBJ2-3; 11 bases are a match to TRBD2. V trimming: 5 bases; J trimming: 4 bases; junction bases outside the gene matches: 11. CDR1 and CDR2 from the germline V gene are PRHDT and FYEKMQ (reference sequence). There are 17 residues in the CDR3. The CDR3 reads CASSGIIAGGGADTQYF. The DNA of the CDR3 is TGTGCCAGCAGCGGGATTATAGCGGGAGGGGGTGCAGATACGCAGTATTTT.

The chain couples TRBV4-1 to TRBJ1-4; 8 bases line up with TRBD1. The V segment lost 1 base and the J segment 6 bases; nucleotides outside the gene matches: 7. The CDR3 has 16 amino acids. Looked up from germline, CDR1 is MGHRA and CDR2 is YSYEKL. The CDR3 region is CASSQGQGFGDEKLFF. The CDR3 DNA is TGCGCCAGCAGCCAAGGACAGGGGTTCGGGGATGAAAAACTGTTTTTT.

The chain links TRBV30 to TRBJ2-5, with D possibly matching TRBD1 (6 bases). CDR1 GTSNPN and CDR2 SVGIG come from the germline V gene (reference sequence). V gave up 2 bases and J gave up 5 bases, with 15 bases separating them. The CDR3 runs 14 residues. In nucleotides, the CDR3 is TGTGCCTGGAGTAACCAGGGGTTTTCGGAGACCCAGTACTTC. Its protein is CAWSNQGFSETQYF.

V usage is TRBV19 and J usage is TRBJ2-3; D is ambiguous. Looked up from germline, CDR1 is LNHDA and CDR2 is SQIVND (reference sequence). The V end was cut by 3 bases, the J end by 5 bases, with 3 bases between. CDR3 length: 11 residues. The CDR3 DNA follows: TGTGCCAGTAGTATTCGAGATACGCAGTATTTT. It translates to CASSIRDTQYF.

V is TRBV19 and J is TRBJ2-7; D is perhaps TRBD1 (6 bases). This CDR3 has 15 amino acids. Between the trimmed V and J ends, which lost 6 bases and 5 bases, there was a span of 20 bases. Germline CDR1 LNHDA, CDR2 SQIVND (reference sequence). CDR3 region: CASSRGTTSTHEQYF. The CDR3 DNA sequence: TGTGCCAGTAGCAGGGGCACAACCTCTACCCACGAGCAGTACTTC.

V usage is TRBV4-2 and J usage is TRBJ2-7, with D maybe TRBD2 (5 bases). The CDR3 is made up of 15 amino acids. Trimming stripped 1 base from V and 2 bases from J, with 12 bases between. Germline-derived CDR1 and CDR2 are LGHNA and YNFKEQ. In nucleotides, the CDR3 is TGTGCCAGCAGCCAAGCCCCGGATAGCGCCTACGAGCAGTACTTC. It translates to CASSQAPDSAYEQYF.

The DNA for the CDR3 is TGTGCCAGCAGCCCTGGACAGTATGGCTACACCTTC. Encoded protein: CASSPGQYGYTF. The chain combines TRBV5-4 with TRBJ1-2; D is possibly TRBD1 (6 bases). Trimming removed 4 bases at V and 5 bases at J, with 9 bases between. Germline CDR1 is SGHNT and CDR2 is YYREEE (reference sequence). CDR3 size: 12 residues.

The V call is TRBV7-2, the J call TRBJ2-1; 8 nucleotides align to TRBD2. V dropped 5 bases and J dropped 5; count of bases not matched to a gene: 14. The CDR3 has 17 amino acids. Germline-derived CDR1 and CDR2 are SGHTA and FQGNSA. DNA of the CDR3: TGTGCCAGCAGCACCCAAGGGTCGCGGGGGGCTGACAATGAGCAGTTCTTC. Its translation: CASSTQGSRGADNEQFF.

This chain uses TRBV9 with TRBJ2-4, with D tentatively TRBD2 (6 bases). Germline-derived CDR1 and CDR2 are SGDLS and YYNGEE. Deletions cut 0 bases from V and 9 bases from J, with 16 bases between. The CDR3 extends over 15 amino acids. CDR3 sequence: CASSVGGDSGSIQYF. In nucleotides, the CDR3 is TGTGCCAGCAGCGTAGGAGGGGACTCAGGGAGCATTCAGTACTTC.

The J gene is TRBJ2-7, the V gene TRBV7-8, with 12 bases fitting TRBD1. J lost 7 bases, V lost 2 bases, and 6 bases had no gene match. The CDR3 totals 15 residues. CDR1 SGHVS and CDR2 FQNEAQ come from the germline V gene. CDR3 nucleotide sequence: TGTGCCAGCAGCTTACTGGGACAGGGGGCGCGGGAGCAGTACTTC. Its protein product is CASSLLGQGAREQYF.

This chain joins TRBV11-2 and TRBJ1-3, with 10 bases aligning to TRBD1. V shed 5 bases, J shed 5 bases, and the junction held 9 bases outside the gene matches. The CDR3 is 16 amino acids. Looked up from germline, CDR1 is SGHAT and CDR2 is FQNNGV. As DNA, the CDR3 is TGTGCCAGCAGCACGAAAGGGACAGGGGTTAGAAACACCATATATTTT. Amino acids: CASSTKGTGVRNTIYF.

This CDR3 is CASSLVVAEQYF. CDR3 DNA sequence: TGTGCCAGCAGCTTAGTCGTAGCCGAGCAGTACTTC. The V call is TRBV7-9, the J call TRBJ2-7; D remains unclear. The CDR3 is 12 residues long. V was cut by 1 base and J by 6 bases, with 7 bases left in between. Germline CDR1 SEHNR, CDR2 FQNEAQ (reference sequence).

V usage is TRBV18 and J usage is TRBJ2-1; D not certain. This CDR3 region has 13 residues. V lost 3 bases to trimming and J lost 5 bases, with 8 bases between them. CDR1 and CDR2 (germline): KGHSH, LQKENI. CDR3 nucleotides: TGTGCCAGCTCACCTGGCCTTGACAATGAGCAGTTCTTC. Translating it yields CASSPGLDNEQFF.

The gene calls are TRBV6-1 and TRBJ2-1; 11 positions agree with TRBD2. This CDR3 has 16 residues. The trim removed 4 bases at V and 6 bases at J, leaving 8 bases unmatched. Germline V gene lookup returns CDR1 MNHNS and CDR2 SASEGT. CDR3 region: CASSAYLAGGPNEQFF. The CDR3 DNA is TGTGCCAGCAGTGCATACCTAGCGGGGGGCCCCAATGAGCAGTTCTTC.

The chain couples TRBV2 to TRBJ2-5; tentatively, D is TRBD1 (6 bases). The V and J ends lost 2 bases and 5 bases respectively, with 15 bases between them. CDR1 and CDR2 from the germline V gene are SNHLY and FYNNEI. This CDR3 has 15 amino acids. The CDR3 region has the DNA TGTGCCAGCAGTGAACTGGACTTGCAGGGGGAGACCCAGTACTTC. As protein: CASSELDLQGETQYF.

This rearrangement joins TRBV9 to TRBJ2-5; TRBD2 aligns across 9 bases. This CDR3 spans 17 amino acids. From germline, CDR1 is SGDLS and CDR2 YYNGEE. After removal of 0 bases from V and 2 bases from J, the junction contained 8 bases not matched to a gene. The CDR3 DNA follows: TGTGCCAGCAGCGTAGGTCCGGTAGCGGGGGAGCAAGAGACCCAGTACTTC. This gives the protein CASSVGPVAGEQETQYF.

Remarks on this clone: Relative to the germline gene, one junction end is altered; a read error may explain this. The chain couples TRBV5-1 to TRBJ2-5; 10 positions agree with TRBD2. The germline V gene encodes CDR1 SGHRS and CDR2 YFSETQ. The CDR3 sequence is 17 residues long. In nucleotides, the CDR3 is TGCGCCAGCAGCTTGGCAGCCCCTAGCGGGGGCCAAGAGAACCAGTACTTC. Translation: CASSLAAPSGGQENQYF.

The chain combines TRBV5-1 with TRBJ2-3; tentatively, D is TRBD1 (6 bases). The CDR3 extends over 14 amino acids. Germline lookup yields CDR1 SGHRS and CDR2 YFSETQ. The germline V and J ends were trimmed by 1 base and 4 bases, with 10 bases remaining between them. The CDR3 reads CASSLITGPDTQYF. The CDR3, as DNA: TGCGCCAGCAGCTTGATTACAGGGCCAGATACGCAGTATTTT.

The rearrangement joins TRBV19 to TRBJ1-1; unclear D gene. The CDR3 is made up of 14 amino acids. V was clipped by 3 bases and J by 4 bases, with 12 bases between them. Germline V gene lookup returns CDR1 LNHDA and CDR2 SQIVND (reference sequence). CDR3 in DNA: TGTGCCAGTAGTATTTCCGGGAAAGGCACTGAAGCTTTCTTT. Amino acid sequence: CASSISGKGTEAFF. The full variable domain, rest sourced from reference TRBV19 and TRBJ1-1, is DGGITQSPKYLFRKEGQNVTLSCEQNLNHDAMYWYRQDPGQGLRLIYYSQIVNDFQKGDIAEGYSVSREKKESFPLTVTSAQKNPTAFYLCASSISGKGTEAFFGQGTRLTVV.

V is TRBV7-8 and J is TRBJ2-1; the match to TRBD1 covers 9 bases. CDR1 and CDR2 (germline): SGHVS, FQNEAQ. With V trimmed by 1 base and J by 10 bases, 11 bases remained unmatched. The length of the CDR3 is 16 residues. Written as DNA, the CDR3 is TGTGCCAGCAGCTTAGAAGTGGGACAGGGAGGAGAGGAGCAGTTCTTC. Encoded protein: CASSLEVGQGGEEQFF.

V usage is TRBV28 and J usage is TRBJ2-7, with TRBD2 identical over 13 bases. V shed 3 bases, J shed 0 bases, and the junction held 5 bases outside the gene matches. The CDR3 runs to 17 residues. Germline V gene sequence: CDR1 MDHEN, CDR2 SYDVKM. CDR3 in DNA: TGTGCCAGCAGTTTCCAATGGACTAGCGGGAGCTCCTACGAGCAGTACTTC. This codes for CASSFQWTSGSSYEQYF.

The chain links TRBV5-4 to TRBJ2-1; 9 positions match TRBD2. Germline trimming cut 2 bases from V and 9 bases from J; bases unmatched to any gene: 6. CDR3 size: 14 residues. Germline CDR1 is SGHNT and CDR2 is YYREEE (reference sequence). DNA for the CDR3: TGTGCCAGCAGCTTCGGCGGGGGGGCCGGTGAGCAGTTCTTC. Translation gives CASSFGGGAGEQFF.

The rearrangement links TRBV7-2 to TRBJ2-5; a possible D gene is TRBD1 (5 bases). The CDR3 is 13 amino acids. V gave up 4 bases and J gave up 4 bases, with 10 bases separating them. Germline CDR1 and CDR2: SGHTA and FQGNSA. The CDR3 loop reads CASSSARGETQYF. For the CDR3, the DNA is TGTGCCAGCAGCTCCGCTAGGGGAGAGACCCAGTACTTC.

The chain is built from TRBV2 and TRBJ1-2, with D tentatively TRBD1 (5 bases). V lost 6 bases to trimming and J lost 8 bases, with 19 bases between them. Germline V gene sequence: CDR1 SNHLY, CDR2 FYNNEI. The CDR3 has 14 residues. CDR3 amino acids: CASRARQSLEGYTF. The DNA for the CDR3 is TGTGCCAGCAGAGCCCGACAGTCTCTCGAGGGCTACACCTTC. Complete variable domain (other parts from reference TRBV2 and TRBJ1-2): EPEVTQTPSHQVTQMGQEVILRCVPISNHLYFYWYRQILGQKVEFLVSFYNNEISEKSEIFDDQFSVERPDGSNFTLKIRSTKLEDSAMYFCASRARQSLEGYTFGSGTRLTVV.